This T cell receptor (beta chain) was observed in a study of blood T cell repertoires in COVID-19 (TCRdb year 2020). With respect to the entire study: Collaborator samples came from the United States, Italy and Spain and covered acute and convalescent phases of COVID-19. The material from the prospective study consisted of cDNA or gDNA derived from T cells, B-cell-depleted T cells, or PBMCs. The dataset comprised deeply sampled blood TCRbeta repertoires from subjects exposed to, actively infected with, or recovered from COVID-19. Sample metadata almost always included a de-identified subject ID, COVID-19 status, age in years and sex. The repertoires were released in a freely available public database intended as a resource for research on the immune response to SARS-CoV-2. Samples came from the ongoing ImmuneRACE study (first 160 participants) plus 1,254 subjects from 6 global collaborators. HLA class I and class II types, where available, came from metadata supplied by the sample provider rather than from assay-based typing. Broad study findings and their caveats: Clinical and demographic metadata were provided uncurated, with the amount varying by source and participant.

The immunoSEQ Assay, a bias-controlled multiplex PCR, was used to amplify TCRbeta CDR3 regions from genomic DNA. The authors' analysis ran thus. Within the assay, amplification of reference gene primers was used to estimate how many nucleated cells each sample contained. To quantify the absolute abundance of each unique TCRbeta CDR3 rearrangement, sequence reads were collapsed and filtered. For each sample, productive Simpson clonality was calculated as the square root of Simpson's diversity index over productive rearrangements. As stored in TCRdb, this immuneACCESS dataset retains in-frame rearrangements with V and J assigned. A fraction of the clones does not appear; measured against another copy, unresolved V genes explain less than half of the discrepancy, and the remainder lacks a known reason. V and J calls and clone size are given by that table; D and trimming were obtained from the DNA. The sample includes around 130,000 clones, with approximately 80% observed a single time. About a tenth of the sample is held by the ten biggest clonotypes.

The CDR3, cysteine through phenylalanine, is 13 amino acids long. The only DNA kept is the CDR3, 39 bases in frame from the first base. Cut back by 5 bases and 0 bases, the V and J ends lie 7 bases apart. Reading the germline V gene gives CDR1 SGHDT and CDR2 YYEEEE. Each collaborating institution followed its own protocols to collect whole blood in K2EDTA tubes. For TCRbeta analysis, collaborators shipped samples as frozen whole blood, isolated PBMCs, or DNA extracted from either of those sample types. Concerning this clone: Its binding antigen is unknown. The record has no base qualities; no much larger clone is one base away.

The chain links TRBV5-6 with TRBJ2-3; the best D guess is TRBD1, with 5 bases matching. What was sequenced was peripheral blood. The receptor was derived from a man aged 35 to 55 with active or convalescent COVID-19. The nucleotide sequence is TGTGCCAGCAGGCCAGGGAGCACAGATACGCAGTATTTT. Translated, this is CASRPGSTDTQYF.